This TCR beta chain was found in a study of blood T cell repertoires in COVID-19. For the study at large: Samples came from the United States, Italy and Spain, spanning acute and convalescent COVID-19. The analysed material was cDNA or gDNA that came from T cells, B-cell-depleted T cells, or PBMCs.

Germline V gene lookup returns CDR1 SGDLS and CDR2 YYNGEE. The CDR3 runs to 18 residues. V shed 4 bases and J 2 bases; nucleotides not matched to a gene: 15. Per the original methods: Amplification from reference gene primers served as the basis for estimated nucleated cell counts. Libraries were prepared by immunoSEQ multiplex PCR; TCRdb keeps only in-frame clonotypes and omits some of them. V and J calls and clone size are those listed in that table; D and trimming were worked out from the DNA. The sample contains under 250,000 clones, 80% to 85% of which appear only once. This receptor was obtained from a man aged 50-60 years with active or convalescent COVID-19. The genes are TRBV9 and TRBJ1-5; TRBD1 matches at 7 bases. The sample was peripheral blood. CDR3 region: CASSPGAGLGGGNQPQHF. CDR3 coding DNA: TGTGCCAGCAGCCCGGGGGCGGGACTAGGGGGCGGCAATCAGCCCCAGCATTTT.